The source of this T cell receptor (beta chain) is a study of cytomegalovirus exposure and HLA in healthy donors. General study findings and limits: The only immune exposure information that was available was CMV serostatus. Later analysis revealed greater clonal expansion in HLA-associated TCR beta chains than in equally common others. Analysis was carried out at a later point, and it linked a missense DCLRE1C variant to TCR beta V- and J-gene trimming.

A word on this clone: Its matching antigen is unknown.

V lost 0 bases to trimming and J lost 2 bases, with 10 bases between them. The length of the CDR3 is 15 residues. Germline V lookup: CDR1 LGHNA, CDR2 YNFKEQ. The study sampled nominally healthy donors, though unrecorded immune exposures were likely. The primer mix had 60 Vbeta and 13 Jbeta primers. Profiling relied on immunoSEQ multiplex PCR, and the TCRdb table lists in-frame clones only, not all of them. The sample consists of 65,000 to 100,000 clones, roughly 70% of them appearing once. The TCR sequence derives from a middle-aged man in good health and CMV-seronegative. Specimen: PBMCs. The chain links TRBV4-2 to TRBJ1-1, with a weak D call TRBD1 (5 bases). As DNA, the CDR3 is TGTGCCAGCAGCCAAGATCCAGGGATAAACACTGAAGCTTTCTTT. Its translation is CASSQDPGINTEAFF.